One and the same sample provided the 12 T cell receptor beta chains below, sequenced in a study of OX40 agonist ivuxolimab in advanced cancers. Only in-frame clones appear in the TCRdb table, and some are missing; sequencing was by immunoSEQ multiplex PCR. Of around 69,000 clones in the sample, nearly 90% were seen once. The sample in question was CD4+ or CD8+ T cells sorted from blood, obtained in a trial of the OX40 agonist ivuxolimab. These receptors all come from an adult with an advanced solid tumor such as melanoma, head and neck, liver or kidney cancer.

The J gene is TRBJ1-5, the V gene TRBV2; TRBD1 is a possible D gene (6 bases). The germline V gene encodes CDR1 SNHLY and CDR2 FYNNEI. The CDR3 is 15 residues long. V was shortened by 6 bases and J by 3 bases, with 15 bases between the two germline ends. The CDR3 sequence is CASSQSGAFNQPQHF. As DNA, the CDR3 is TGTGCCAGCAGCCAATCAGGGGCTTTCAATCAGCCCCAGCATTTT.

This chain uses TRBV28 with TRBJ2-2; TRBD1 is a possible D gene (6 bases). From germline, CDR1 is MDHEN and CDR2 SYDVKM. The CDR3 is 14 residues long. Trimming cost V 4 bases and J 12 bases, with 18 bases left between them. This CDR3 reads CASSSTGTKGQLFF. DNA for the CDR3: TGTGCCAGCAGTTCGACCGGGACAAAGGGGCAGCTGTTTTTT.

This clone was picked up a small number of times. The chain recombines TRBV19 with TRBJ1-2; maybe TRBD1 (6 bases). The CDR3 covers 14 residues. Per germline, CDR1 LNHDA and CDR2 SQIVND (reference sequence). V was clipped by 5 bases and J by 7 bases, with 17 bases between them. The CDR3 sequence is CASSLGHRQSGYTF. DNA for the CDR3: TGTGCCAGTAGTCTGGGACACCGGCAGAGTGGCTACACCTTC.

This rearrangement joins TRBV5-1 to TRBJ2-2, with D possibly being TRBD1 (5 bases). The CDR3 runs 13 residues. Looked up from germline, CDR1 is SGHRS and CDR2 is YFSETQ. With 7 bases removed from V and 3 bases from J, the gap between germline ends came to 10 bases. DNA of the CDR3: TGCGCCAGCTCTCAGGGTGACACCGGGGAGCTGTTTTTT. This gives the protein CASSQGDTGELFF.

J is TRBJ2-7 and V is TRBV6-5; unclear D gene. Germline V CDR1 and CDR2: MNHEY, SVGAGI. V shed 7 bases and J shed 5 bases, with 12 bases lying between them. This CDR3 is 12 amino acids long. The chain's CDR3 is CASTAGRHEQYF. DNA for the CDR3: TGTGCCAGCACCGCCGGCAGGCACGAGCAGTACTTC.

This clone has just one count. This chain uses TRBV28 with TRBJ2-5; 8 bases are a match to TRBD1. Losses at the gene ends were 6 bases for V and 4 bases for J; bases not matched to a gene: 7. The CDR3 length is 14 residues. CDR1 is MDHEN, CDR2 SYDVKM, per germline. The CDR3 reads CASSRGQQRETQYF. CDR3 DNA sequence: TGTGCCAGCAGCAGGGGGCAGCAGCGAGAGACCCAGTACTTC.

This clone was seen a single time. V is TRBV27 and J is TRBJ2-7, with 11 bases that match TRBD2. V shed 4 bases, J shed 0 bases, and the junction held 5 bases outside the gene matches. The CDR3 consists of 16 residues. Germline CDR1 reads MNHEY; CDR2 reads SMNVEV (reference sequence). The CDR3 sequence is CASSSAGTSGSYEQYF. CDR3 sequence (DNA): TGTGCCAGCAGTTCTGCCGGGACTAGCGGCTCCTACGAGCAGTACTTC.

The chain is built from TRBV6-5 and TRBJ1-2, with TRBD1 matching 7 bases. Germline V gene lookup returns CDR1 MNHEY and CDR2 SVGAGI. CDR3 size: 14 residues. The junction had 8 bases not matched to a gene; V was cut back by 6 bases and J by 4 bases. DNA of the CDR3: TGTGCCAGCAGCAAGACAGGGAACGGCTATGGCTACACCTTC. Amino acids: CASSKTGNGYGYTF.

A few counts support this clone. V usage is TRBV7-9 and J usage is TRBJ1-5, with 8 positions matching TRBD1. The CDR3 is 15 residues long. Germline assignment: CDR1 SEHNR and CDR2 FQNEAQ (reference sequence). The V and J ends lost 1 base and 3 bases, in that order; junction bases with no gene match: 2. The CDR3 coding sequence is TGTGCCAGCAGCTTAGGGACAGGGATCAATCAGCCCCAGCATTTT. This translates into CASSLGTGINQPQHF.

V usage is TRBV6-1 and J usage is TRBJ2-3, with D perhaps matching TRBD1 (5 bases). The CDR3 contains 12 residues. Trimming removed 6 bases at V and 3 bases at J, with 7 bases between. From germline, CDR1 is MNHNS and CDR2 SASEGT. The CDR3 DNA sequence: TGTGCCAGCAGCAGGACAACAGATACGCAGTATTTT. It yields the protein CASSRTTDTQYF.

The rearrangement joins TRBV7-3 to TRBJ2-7, with TRBD2 matching 7 bases. V shed 2 bases, J shed 2 bases, and the junction held 3 bases outside the gene matches. The CDR3 runs to 14 residues. Germline values: CDR1 SGHTA, CDR2 FQGTGA. CDR3 sequence: CASSLYAGAYEQYF. CDR3 sequence (DNA): TGTGCCAGCAGCTTATACGCGGGGGCCTACGAGCAGTACTTC.

The J gene is TRBJ2-7, the V gene TRBV2; tentatively, D is TRBD1 (6 bases). V was shortened by 6 bases and J by 3 bases, with 12 bases between the two germline ends. Looked up from germline, CDR1 is SNHLY and CDR2 is FYNNEI. The CDR3 runs to 13 residues. Here the CDR3 reads CASRATGFYEQYF. For the CDR3, the DNA is TGTGCCAGCAGGGCAACAGGGTTCTACGAGCAGTACTTC.